Listed below are T cell receptor beta chains from one sample, sequenced in a study of blood T cell repertoires in COVID-19. The protocol was immunoSEQ multiplex PCR, while the TCRdb copy is restricted to in-frame clones and leaves out a portion. The sample lists 250,000 to 300,000 clones; roughly 88% were seen once. The material sequenced was PBMCs or T cells enriched from blood (not recorded which). The receptors shown here come from a woman aged 40 to 49 with acute COVID-19. Both conserved end residues are part of each CDR3. D genes are given only for firm matches. Where a row states a size, it is once, few, many or the class of an expanded clone; other rows omit it.

v_call,d_call,j_call,clone_size,cdr3_nt,cdr3_aa
TRBV2,-,TRBJ2-7,-,TGTGCCAGCAGTGAACGACTGGACTACTACGAGCAGTACTTC,CASSERLDYYEQYF
TRBV12-3/TRBV12-4,-,TRBJ1-2,-,TGTGCCAGCAGTTTAGGTAGTAGCTATGGCTACACCTTC,CASSLGSSYGYTF
TRBV2,TRBD2,TRBJ2-3,-,TGTGCCAGCAGTGAATCTAGCGGGATAAACACAGATACGCAGTATTTT,CASSESSGINTDTQYF
TRBV19,-,TRBJ1-1,-,TGTGCCAGTACCCGAGGGGACTTGAGACGGGCTGAAGCTTTCTTT,CASTRGDLRRAEAFF
TRBV7-8,-,TRBJ2-2,-,TGTGCCAGCAGCTCCCAGGTGGGCACCGGGGAGCTGTTTTTT,CASSSQVGTGELFF
TRBV6-6,TRBD2,TRBJ2-5,-,TGTGCCAGCAGTCCACGGACTAGCGGGGGGGCACGAGAGACCCAGTACTTC,CASSPRTSGGARETQYF
TRBV21-1,-,TRBJ2-7,once,TGTGCCAGCAGCAAAGTGTTCATCGCCAGCTCCTACGAGCAGTACTTC,CASSKVFIASSYEQYF
TRBV5-5,TRBD2,TRBJ2-3,-,TGTGCCAGCAACACCCCTCTAGCGGGGGGGTCCACAGATACGCAGTATTTT,CASNTPLAGGSTDTQYF
TRBV21-1,-,TRBJ1-1,-,TGTGCCAGCGCCGAAGTGAGACAGGGGGTGTACACTGAAGCTTTCTTT,CASAEVRQGVYTEAFF
TRBV5-6,-,TRBJ1-5,-,TGTGCCAGCAGCCAGGGGATGGGCAATCAGCCCCAGCATTTT,CASSQGMGNQPQHF
TRBV6-5,-,TRBJ1-3,-,TGTGCCAGCAGCCAACCTAGGCGGGGCACCATATATTTT,CASSQPRRGTIYF
TRBV7-6,TRBD2,TRBJ2-7,few,TGTGCCAGCAGCCGGACTAGCGGAAACATCTACGAGCAGTACTTC,CASSRTSGNIYEQYF
TRBV11-3,-,TRBJ1-6,-,TGTGCCAGCAGCTTTGAGGATTCACCCCTCCACTTT,CASSFEDSPLHF
TRBV7-2,-,TRBJ2-7,-,TGTGCCAGCAGCGGCCACTACGAGCAGTACTTC,CASSGHYEQYF
TRBV2,-,TRBJ1-4,-,TGTGCCAGCAATGACCGGCCGGGTTCTAATGAAAAACTGTTTTTT,CASNDRPGSNEKLFF
TRBV19,-,TRBJ1-4,-,TGTGCCAGCAGTAAAAGGAGTGGGGAAAAACTGTTTTTT,CASSKRSGEKLFF
TRBV12-1,-,TRBJ2-7,-,TGTGCCAGCAGCCTTAGGGGCCGGGACAGGGACTCCTACGAGCAGTACTTC,CASSLRGRDRDSYEQYF
TRBV25-1,TRBD2,TRBJ2-1,-,TGTGCCAGCAGTGAATCGAGGACTAGCCTTAATGAGCAGTTCTTC,CASSESRTSLNEQFF
TRBV7-2,-,TRBJ1-6,-,TGTGCCAGCAGCCCGGGCAGGGAGGCTTCACCCCTCCACTTT,CASSPGREASPLHF
TRBV15,-,TRBJ1-1,-,TGTGCCACCAGCAGAGATTTAGGGGCCATCGGCGAAGCTTTCTTT,CATSRDLGAIGEAFF
TRBV15,-,TRBJ1-4,-,TGTGCCACCAGCAGAGAGGGGGGAAGCGGTGAAAAACTGTTTTTT,CATSREGGSGEKLFF
TRBV27,TRBD2,TRBJ2-2,-,TGTGCCAGCAGTTTCAGAATCCGGGGGGGACTCACCGGGGAGCTGTTTTTT,CASSFRIRGGLTGELFF
TRBV3-1/TRBV3-2,TRBD1,TRBJ1-5,-,TGTGCCAGCAGCCAAGGGACAGGGGACAATCAGCCCCAGCATTTT,CASSQGTGDNQPQHF
TRBV5-6,-,TRBJ1-3,-,TGTGCCAGCAGCGGCTGGGGAGCGGACCCTCGAAACACCATATATTTT,CASSGWGADPRNTIYF
TRBV11-2,-,TRBJ1-2,-,TGTGCCAGCAGCCCAATCGGAGGCAGTTACTATGGCTACACCTTC,CASSPIGGSYYGYTF
TRBV30,TRBD1,TRBJ1-2,-,TGTGCCCGAGGACAGGCCGGGTGGGGCTACACCTTC,CARGQAGWGYTF
TRBV28,-,TRBJ2-5,once,TGTGCCAGCAGTCAACCTGCCGGGTCCCAAGAGACCCAGTACTTC,CASSQPAGSQETQYF
TRBV27,TRBD1,TRBJ1-1,once,TGTGCCAGCAGAACAAGATCCGGGACAGTCAACACTGAAGCTTTCTTT,CASRTRSGTVNTEAFF
TRBV2,-,TRBJ2-5,-,TGTGCCAGCAGTGTGTTAGCCATCCAAGAGACCCAGTACTTC,CASSVLAIQETQYF